The present T cell receptor beta chain was sequenced within a study of T-cell reconstitution after alpha-beta-depleted transplantation in children. Preparation of the TCRbeta library involved a method that used unique molecular identifiers. TCRdb fed the PCR reads into MiXCR, producing one record per CDR3 protein. The repertoire consists of roughly 300,000 distinct CDR3 sequences, with more than 8% occurring once and the leading ten covering roughly a tenth. V gave up 5 bases and J gave up 5 bases, with 9 bases separating them. The CDR3 loop spans 12 amino acids. V is TRBV12-3 or TRBV12-4 and J is TRBJ1-2, with D uncertain. The sequencing used PBMCs from the stem cell graft donor, collected from the stem cell graft. The sequence derives from a human donor who donated a stem cell graft to a child with SCID. The CDR3 coding sequence is TGTGCCAGCAGTCCGATGGGATATGGCTACACCTTC. Its translation: CASSPMGYGYTF.